A selection of T cell receptor beta chains follows, all from one sample in a study of blood T cell repertoires in COVID-19. The repertoire was sequenced with immunoSEQ multiplex PCR; TCRdb's copy has only in-frame clones and lacks some. The table shows over 350,000 clones, with around 89% occurring only once. Sequenced: peripheral blood. These receptors all come from a woman aged 25 to 45 with acute or convalescent COVID-19. The CDR3 runs from the conserved cysteine through the conserved F or W. The D gene is left open where the match is weak. Clone size is given for some rows only: seen once, a few or many times, or a class if the clone is expanded.

D gene: NA
clone size: NA
J gene: TRBJ2-7
V gene: TRBV30
CDR3 protein: CAWSAMYEQYF
CDR3 DNA: TGTGCCTGGAGTGCAATGTACGAGCAGTACTTC

D gene: TRBD2
clone size: NA
J gene: TRBJ2-7
V gene: TRBV28
CDR3 protein: CAIEKTGGYEQYF
CDR3 DNA: TGTGCCATCGAAAAGACGGGAGGGTACGAGCAGTACTTC

D gene: NA
clone size: NA
J gene: TRBJ1-5
V gene: TRBV19
CDR3 protein: CASSPRPASVNQPQHF
CDR3 DNA: TGTGCCAGTAGTCCCCGCCCCGCTTCGGTCAATCAGCCCCAGCATTTT

D gene: NA
clone size: NA
J gene: TRBJ1-5
V gene: TRBV5-1
CDR3 protein: CASSLWRLESNQPQHF
CDR3 DNA: TGCGCCAGCAGCTTGTGGAGGTTGGAGAGCAATCAGCCCCAGCATTTT

D gene: NA
clone size: NA
J gene: TRBJ2-1
V gene: TRBV12-3/TRBV12-4
CDR3 protein: CASSLVSEQFF
CDR3 DNA: TGTGCCAGCAGTTTAGTCAGTGAGCAGTTCTTC

D gene: NA
clone size: NA
J gene: TRBJ2-5
V gene: TRBV11-2
CDR3 protein: CASSSGLYQETQYF
CDR3 DNA: TGTGCCAGCAGCTCGGGACTGTACCAAGAGACCCAGTACTTC

D gene: TRBD1
clone size: NA
J gene: TRBJ1-5
V gene: TRBV6-6
CDR3 protein: CASSSGTGIQPQHF
CDR3 DNA: TGTGCCAGCAGCTCCGGGACAGGGATCCAGCCCCAGCATTTT

D gene: NA
clone size: NA
J gene: TRBJ1-1
V gene: TRBV20-1
CDR3 protein: CSASGDAGAFF
CDR3 DNA: TGCAGTGCATCGGGGGACGCTGGAGCTTTCTTT

D gene: TRBD1
clone size: NA
J gene: TRBJ2-7
V gene: TRBV6-5
CDR3 protein: CASSYSGTDYYEQYF
CDR3 DNA: TGTGCCAGCAGTTACTCTGGGACAGATTATTACGAGCAGTACTTC

D gene: NA
clone size: NA
J gene: TRBJ1-1
V gene: TRBV10-3
CDR3 protein: CAISESGGTNTEAFF
CDR3 DNA: TGTGCCATCAGTGAGTCGGGGGGGACTAACACTGAAGCTTTCTTT

D gene: NA
clone size: NA
J gene: TRBJ1-2
V gene: TRBV5-4
CDR3 protein: CASIESGSYGYTF
CDR3 DNA: TGTGCCAGCATCGAGTCGGGTTCATATGGCTACACCTTC

D gene: TRBD1
clone size: NA
J gene: TRBJ1-5
V gene: TRBV2
CDR3 protein: CASSATGRTGTILPQHF
CDR3 DNA: TGTGCCAGCAGTGCGACGGGCCGGACAGGTACGATACTGCCCCAGCATTTT

D gene: TRBD1
clone size: NA
J gene: TRBJ1-2
V gene: TRBV27
CDR3 protein: CASSLSGQDANYGYTF
CDR3 DNA: TGTGCCAGCAGTTTATCGGGACAGGATGCCAACTATGGCTACACCTTC

D gene: TRBD1
clone size: NA
J gene: TRBJ1-1
V gene: TRBV4-1
CDR3 protein: CASSQGTGDITEAFF
CDR3 DNA: TGCGCCAGCAGCCAAGGGACAGGCGATATCACTGAAGCTTTCTTT

D gene: NA
clone size: NA
J gene: TRBJ1-1
V gene: TRBV12-3/TRBV12-4
CDR3 protein: CASRGGTEAFF
CDR3 DNA: TGTGCCAGCAGGGGAGGCACTGAAGCTTTCTTT

D gene: NA
clone size: NA
J gene: TRBJ1-1
V gene: TRBV4-1
CDR3 protein: CASSQVLGATEAFF
CDR3 DNA: TGCGCCAGCAGCCAAGTTTTAGGGGCCACTGAAGCTTTCTTT

D gene: TRBD1
clone size: NA
J gene: TRBJ1-2
V gene: TRBV6-1
CDR3 protein: CASSEGQGALGYTF
CDR3 DNA: TGTGCCAGCAGTGAGGGACAGGGGGCGCTTGGCTACACCTTC

D gene: TRBD2
clone size: NA
J gene: TRBJ2-1
V gene: TRBV10-1
CDR3 protein: CASSEGLLAGGYNEQFF
CDR3 DNA: TGCGCCAGCAGCGAGGGCCTCCTAGCGGGGGGCTACAATGAGCAGTTCTTC

D gene: NA
clone size: NA
J gene: TRBJ2-3
V gene: TRBV6-5
CDR3 protein: CASSYSSGGTDTQYF
CDR3 DNA: TGTGCCAGCAGTTACTCTAGTGGAGGCACAGATACGCAGTATTTT

D gene: TRBD1
clone size: once
J gene: TRBJ2-7
V gene: TRBV6-5
CDR3 protein: CASIIGTGGFYEQYF
CDR3 DNA: TGTGCCAGCATCATCGGGACAGGTGGTTTCTACGAGCAGTACTTC

D gene: TRBD1
clone size: NA
J gene: TRBJ2-7
V gene: TRBV18
CDR3 protein: CASSPDRGPMTSTEQYF
CDR3 DNA: TGTGCCAGCTCACCGGACAGGGGGCCCATGACGTCCACCGAGCAGTACTTC

D gene: TRBD2
clone size: NA
J gene: TRBJ2-2
V gene: TRBV2
CDR3 protein: CASSKRGENTGELFF
CDR3 DNA: TGTGCCAGCAGTAAGCGGGGGGAGAACACCGGGGAGCTGTTTTTT

D gene: NA
clone size: NA
J gene: TRBJ1-6
V gene: TRBV3-1/TRBV3-2
CDR3 protein: CASSQGWLFYNSPLHF
CDR3 DNA: TGTGCCAGCAGCCAAGGTTGGCTGTTCTATAATTCACCCCTCCACTTT

D gene: NA
clone size: NA
J gene: TRBJ1-6
V gene: TRBV19
CDR3 protein: CASSIKGTYNSPLHF
CDR3 DNA: TGTGCCAGTAGTATAAAGGGGACCTATAATTCACCCCTCCACTTT